Listed here are 32 T cell receptor beta chains from one sample, sequenced in a study of tumor-infiltrating lymphocytes in primary liver carcinoma. Scientists recovered RNA and DNA together from around 20-30 mg of unsorted bulk tissue. Total RNA amounting to 450 to 550 ng was the source from which TCR beta cDNA was made with a constant-region primer. Researchers made the TCR beta libraries by running three nested multiplex PCR rounds with slightly modified ARM-PCR. The first two PCR rounds used TRBV1-TRBV30 primers with a Cbeta primer, 9 to 11 cycles each. In TCRdb, the multiplex PCR reads were re-called with MiXCR into one record per CDR3 protein. The sample yields 55,000 to 70,000 distinct CDR3 sequences, less than 75% seen once. The sequenced material came from liver tumor tissue from sampling region 2. Noted subset: tumor region T2, inferior pole. The receptors here all came from a man between 40 and 49 years old with primary liver carcinoma and hepatitis B virus infection.

This clonotype has a handful of counts. Since a much larger clone is just one base distant, this may be a read error. This chain uses TRBV29-1 with TRBJ2-7, with D tentatively TRBD1 or TRBD2 (5 bases each). The CDR3 extends over 11 amino acids. V dropped 7 bases and J dropped 6 bases, with 13 bases sitting between them. CDR1 and CDR2 (germline): SQVTM, ANQGSEA. CDR3: CSAPFGAEQYF. CDR3 nucleotide sequence: TGCAGCGCCCCCTTCGGGGCCGAGCAGTACTTC.

Comments on this clonotype: Given a much more abundant clone one base away, this may be a read error. The J gene is TRBJ1-6, the V gene TRBV10-3; D is ambiguous. Germline V CDR1 and CDR2: ENHRY, SYGVKD. The CDR3 sequence is 14 residues long. The CDR3 is CAIGEVSLNSPLHF. CDR3 bases: TGTGCCATCGGTGAAGTCAGCCTTAATTCACCCCTCCACTTT.

V usage is TRBV5-5 and J usage is TRBJ1-4; D uncertain. This CDR3 is 13 amino acids long. Germline lookup yields CDR1 SGHKS and CDR2 YYEKEE (reference sequence). CDR3 in amino acids: CVSSFVGNEKLFF. The CDR3 DNA reads TGTGTCAGTAGCTTTGTGGGGAATGAAAAACTGTTTTTT.

The chain joins TRBV9 to TRBJ2-1; tentatively, D is TRBD2 (5 bases). Trimming took 0 bases from V and 5 from J, leaving 15 bases between them. CDR1 SGDLS and CDR2 YYNGEE come from the germline V gene. CDR3 length equals 16 residues. In DNA, the CDR3 is TGTGCCAGCAGCGTAGCCTCGGGCAGCGGCCACAATGAGCAGTTCTTC. Translated: CASSVASGSGHNEQFF.

A word on this clonotype: The CDR3 does not end in the conserved phenylalanine or tryptophan, so this is likely a read error. V usage is TRBV10-3 and J usage is TRBJ2-1; 9 bases are a match to TRBD2. Trimming at V came to 6 bases and at J to 0 bases, leaving 3 bases not matched to a gene. Germline CDR1 and CDR2: ENHRY and SYGVKD. The CDR3 sequence is 15 residues long. The CDR3 DNA is TGTGCCATCAGGGCTAGCGGGATCTCCTACAATGAGCAGTTCCTT. The encoded protein is CAIRASGISYNEQFL.

Concerning this clonotype itself: As the CDR3 is not closed by the conserved phenylalanine or tryptophan, this likely results from a read error. The rearrangement links TRBV11-3 to TRBJ2-5; the match to TRBD2 covers 10 bases. This CDR3 is built from 15 residues. J was trimmed by 10 bases and V by 5 bases; bases with no gene match: 13. Germline CDR1 reads SGHNT; CDR2 reads YENEEA. This CDR3 reads CASSPVLAGREIQYY. The CDR3 DNA sequence: TGTGCCAGCAGCCCGGTACTAGCGGGACGAGAAATCCAGTACTAC.

On this clonotype: One junction end does not reproduce the germline sequence, and a read error may be involved. The chain employs TRBV6-5 and TRBJ1-1; no reliable D call. CDR1 and CDR2 (germline): MNHEY, SVGAGI. The length of the CDR3 is 13 residues. The CDR3 DNA follows: TGTGTCAGCAGTTACTCATCCGGGCGTGAAGCTTTCTTT. Its protein product is CVSSYSSGREAFF.

On this clonotype itself: Given a much more abundant clone one base away, this may be a read error. The V and J genes are TRBV7-9 and TRBJ2-1, with D tentatively TRBD2 (6 bases). The length of the CDR3 is 15 residues. In germline, CDR1 is SEHNR, CDR2 FQNEAQ (reference sequence). The CDR3 here is CASSFRGGAYNEEFF. CDR3 sequence (DNA): TGTGCCAGCAGCTTCCGCGGAGGGGCCTACAATGAGGAGTTCTTC. Complete variable domain (other parts from reference TRBV7-9 and TRBJ2-1): DTGVSQNPRHKITKRGQNVTFRCDPISEHNRLYWYRQTLGQGPEFLTYFQNEAQLEKSRLLSDRFSAERPKGSFSTLEIQRTEQGDSAMYLCASSFRGGAYNEEFFGPGTRLTVL.

Comments on this clonotype: The conserved phenylalanine or tryptophan is not found at the CDR3 terminus, so this likely reflects a read error. It is unclear where the CDR3 begins or ends on the DNA, so no DNA is shown, and the CDR3 is as TCRdb lists it. The chain is built from TRBV4-2 and TRBJ1-2; TRBD1 is the table's D call and was not checked against the DNA. The V gene's germline CDR1 is LGHNA and CDR2 YNFKEQ. The length of the CDR3 is 15 amino acids, counting both ends. The CDR3: CASGQDMGRGGGHTI.

As DNA, the CDR3 is TGCAGCGTTACACTCGGGACTAGAGGCTACGAGCAGTACTTC. This translates into CSVTLGTRGYEQYF. The rearrangement links TRBV29-1 to TRBJ2-7, with 8 bases fitting TRBD2. CDR1 and CDR2 from the germline V gene are SQVTM and ANQGSEA. Trimming took 5 bases from V and 3 from J; bases not matched to a gene: 9. This CDR3 region has 14 residues.

A word on this clonotype: The CDR3 ends on some other residue instead of the conserved phenylalanine or tryptophan, so this is likely a read error. This chain links TRBV11-2 with TRBJ2-5, with 8 bases fitting TRBD2. Germline V gives CDR1 SGHAT, CDR2 FQNNGV. J gave up 8 bases and V 5 bases, and 16 bases lay outside the gene matches. CDR3 length equals 16 residues. The chain's CDR3 is CASSQTPGGGMDTQYL. The DNA of the CDR3 is TGTGCCAGCAGCCAAACTCCTGGCGGGGGGATGGATACCCAGTACTTA.

This clonotype was recorded once. Sequence at one end of the junction differs from germline and may be a read error. The J gene is TRBJ2-1, the V gene TRBV11-2; D is uncertain. The CDR3 is made up of 14 amino acids. Germline CDR1 SGHAT, CDR2 FQNNGV. The CDR3: CANSLYQLVGEQFF. The CDR3 bases are TGTGCCAACAGCTTATACCAGCTAGTTGGTGAGCAGTTCTTC.

This clonotype was recorded at least ten times. The chain couples TRBV5-1 to TRBJ1-1; 8 bases match TRBD1. The V gene end was trimmed by 2 bases and the J gene end by 7 bases; junction bases not matched to a gene: 1. The CDR3 has 12 amino acids. Germline CDR1 is SGHRS and CDR2 is YFSETQ. Written as DNA, the CDR3 is TGCGCCAGCAGCTTTGGACAGGGTGAAGCTTTCTTT. Residues: CASSFGQGEAFF.

The chain is built from TRBV4-2 and TRBJ2-3; D uncertain. Deletions cut 6 bases from V and 6 bases from J, with 22 bases between. Germline V gene lookup returns CDR1 LGHNA and CDR2 YNFKEQ. The CDR3 sequence is 16 residues long. The CDR3 nucleotides are TGTGCCAGCAGTCAGGAGACCGCTCTCCGGGTTGATACGCAGTATTTT. Amino acid sequence: CASSQETALRVDTQYF.

Regarding this clonotype: A much larger clone lies a single base off, so this may be a read error. The V and J genes are TRBV5-1 and TRBJ2-1; 11 nucleotides align to TRBD2. The CDR3 loop spans 16 amino acids. CDR1 SGHRS and CDR2 YFSETQ come from the germline V gene. The J segment lost 12 bases and the V segment lost 1 base, leaving 12 bases of the junction unmatched. In DNA, the CDR3 is TGCGCCAGCAGCTTGTATATAGCGGGAGGGTCCGGTGGGCAGTTCTTC. Protein sequence: CASSLYIAGGSGGQFF.

To note about this clonotype: A read error may produce the germline difference seen at one junction end. The chain recombines TRBV6-2 or TRBV6-3 with TRBJ2-3; 7 bases line up with TRBD2. The CDR3 sequence is 16 residues long. From germline, CDR1 is MNHEY and CDR2 SVGEGT. The CDR3 coding sequence is TGTGTCAGCAGTTACTCTCCGGCGGGAGTAGCAGATACGCGGTATTTT. Its translation: CVSSYSPAGVADTRYF.

The V gene is TRBV28, the J gene TRBJ2-1; 7 nucleotides match TRBD2. CDR1 and CDR2 (germline): MDHEN, SYDVKM. This CDR3 region has 20 residues. The ends lost 6 bases at V and 8 bases at J; junction bases unmatched: 28. The CDR3 nucleotides read TGTGCCAGCAGCCGGGTCGGGGGACTAACGGGAGATAAAAGGTTATATGAGCAGTTCTTC. Protein: CASSRVGGLTGDKRLYEQFF.

A remark on this clonotype: A much larger clone lies one base from this, so it may be a read error. This rearrangement joins TRBV29-1 to TRBJ2-1, with 9 bases aligning to TRBD2. The V gene's germline CDR1 is SQVTM and CDR2 ANQGSEA. This CDR3 spans 13 amino acids. The CDR3: CSELAGTYNKQFF. The CDR3 DNA follows: TGCAGCGAGCTAGCGGGGACCTACAATAAGCAGTTCTTC.

As to this clonotype: The final CDR3 position lacks the conserved phenylalanine or tryptophan, pointing to a likely read error. V gene TRBV6-2 or TRBV6-3 combines with J gene TRBJ1-5; D is uncertain. This CDR3 spans 13 amino acids. The germline CDR1 and CDR2 sequences are MNHEY and SVGEGT. CDR3 sequence (DNA): TGTGCCAGCAGTTCTCCCTTAGATCAGCCTCAGCATCTT. Protein sequence: CASSSPLDQPQHL.

The chain couples TRBV11-2 to TRBJ2-1; a weak D match, TRBD1 (6 bases). The CDR3 extends over 14 amino acids. Trimming shortened V by 7 bases and J by 6 bases, and 16 bases separated the two germline ends. CDR1 and CDR2 from the germline V gene are SGHAT and FQNNGV. CDR3 in amino acids: CASTQWGPGNEQFF. CDR3 bases: TGTGCCAGCACGCAGTGGGGGCCGGGCAATGAGCAGTTCTTC. Drawing the rest from reference TRBV11-2 and TRBJ2-1, the complete variable domain is EAGVAQSPRYKIIEKRQSVAFWCNPISGHATLYWYQQILGQGPKLLIQFQNNGVVDDSQLPKDRFSAERLKGVDSTLKIQPAKLEDSAVYLCASTQWGPGNEQFFGPGTRLTVL.

The chain recombines TRBV28 with TRBJ2-3, with TRBD2 identical over 8 bases. CDR1 is MDHEN, CDR2 SYDVKM, per germline. The CDR3 runs 17 residues. The trim removed 6 bases at V and 6 bases at J, leaving 17 bases unmatched. CDR3 DNA: TGTGCCAGCAGACTACTTCGGACTAGCAGGCCACGGGATACGCAGTATTTT. This codes for CASRLLRTSRPRDTQYF.

Details on this clonotype: Here the CDR3 omits its conserved ending phenylalanine or tryptophan, so a read error is the likely source. The chain carries TRBV4-1 and TRBJ2-1; 9 bases are shared with TRBD1. The CDR3 length is 17 residues. The ends lost 3 bases at V and 5 bases at J; junction bases unmatched: 11. In germline, CDR1 is MGHRA, CDR2 YSYEKL. Written as DNA, the CDR3 is TGCGCCAGCAGCCAGGGGACAGGGAGGAGCTTCCACAATGAGCAGTTCATC. Translated: CASSQGTGRSFHNEQFI.

With respect to this clonotype: A much larger clone sits a single nucleotide away, making a read error possible. This chain links TRBV28 with TRBJ2-5; 8 nucleotides align to TRBD1. Germline CDR1 MDHEN, CDR2 SYDVKM. This CDR3 spans 14 amino acids. The CDR3 loop reads CASSSGQGQGTQYF. The CDR3 DNA is TGTGCCAGCAGTTCCGGACAGGGCCAAGGGACCCAGTACTTC.

As concerns this clonotype: The conserved phenylalanine or tryptophan is not found at the CDR3 terminus, so this likely reflects a read error. This chain connects TRBV6-6 to TRBJ1-2, with D hard to call. V lost 5 bases and J lost 5, with 18 bases in between. Looked up from germline, CDR1 is MNHNY and CDR2 is SVGAGI (reference sequence). The CDR3 is 15 residues long. CDR3 sequence: CASSHGMGTRYGYTL. In DNA, the CDR3 is TGTGCCAGCAGTCATGGAATGGGCACTCGGTATGGCTACACCCTC.

V gene TRBV4-1 combines with J gene TRBJ2-6; TRBD1 agrees at 7 bases. There are 17 residues in the CDR3. J was trimmed by 15 bases and V by 2 bases; bases with no gene match: 19. Germline V gives CDR1 MGHRA, CDR2 YSYEKL. The CDR3 region is CASSQRRTGSGAKALTF. The CDR3 DNA reads TGCGCCAGCAGCCAACGAAGGACAGGCTCTGGGGCCAAAGCCCTGACTTTC.

Comments on this clonotype: The junction does not match germline at one end; this may be a read error. This chain joins TRBV12-3 or TRBV12-4 and TRBJ2-7; D is uncertain. This CDR3 comprises 11 residues. The CDR3 sequence: CASSRSYDQYF. The CDR3 region has the DNA TGTGCCAGCAGTCGATCCTACGACCAGTACTTC.

Notes on this clonotype: The junction departs from the called germline gene at one end, perhaps through a read error. The chain uses TRBV11-2 and TRBJ2-5; TRBD2 matches 8 bases. Looked up from germline, CDR1 is SGHAT and CDR2 is FQNNGV. This CDR3 has 14 residues. For the CDR3, the DNA is TGTGCCAGCAGCTTCAGCGGGGGACAAGAGACCCATTACTTC. This codes for CASSFSGGQETHYF.

This chain links TRBV4-3 with TRBJ2-6; TRBD1 is a possible D gene (6 bases). Germline assignment: CDR1 LGHNA and CDR2 YSLEER. The CDR3 spans 14 residues. Between the trimmed V and J ends, which lost 9 bases and 4 bases, there was a span of 13 bases. CDR3 residues: CARSQGFGANVLTF. The CDR3 bases are TGCGCCAGAAGTCAGGGGTTCGGGGCCAACGTCCTGACTTTC.

The rearrangement links TRBV11-1 to TRBJ2-1, with 7 bases that match TRBD2. CDR3 length: 15 residues. The germline CDR1 and CDR2 sequences are SGHAT and FQDESV (reference sequence). With V trimmed by 4 bases and J by 5 bases, 8 bases remained unmatched. In DNA form, the CDR3 reads TGTGCCAGCAGCTCGGCCGGGCGGGGGAACAATGAGCAGTTCTTC. Its protein is CASSSAGRGNNEQFF.

Points on this clonotype: A clone one base away is much larger, so this may be a read error. As the CDR3 is not closed by the conserved phenylalanine or tryptophan, this likely results from a read error. This chain joins TRBV28 and TRBJ1-6; 8 nucleotides agree with TRBD1. The V gene end was trimmed by 5 bases and the J gene end by 6 bases; junction bases not matched to a gene: 6. The CDR3 is 15 amino acids. CDR1 is MDHEN, CDR2 SYDVKM, per germline. The CDR3 DNA reads TGTGCCAGCAGTACCCTGGGACAGGTTAATTCACCCCTCCACCTT. It yields the protein CASSTLGQVNSPLHL.

This clonotype is large (0.1 to 1%). The V and J genes are TRBV4-1 and TRBJ2-1; D ambiguous. The CDR3 has 15 amino acids. Looked up from germline, CDR1 is MGHRA and CDR2 is YSYEKL. Deletions cut 4 bases from V and 5 bases from J, with 15 bases between. The CDR3 coding sequence is TGCGCCAGCAGCCCGCTCGGTAACAACAACAATGAGCAGTTCTTC. Its protein is CASSPLGNNNNEQFF.

Turning to this clonotype: One junction end does not reproduce the germline sequence, and a read error may be involved. The genes are TRBV4-1 and TRBJ2-3; TRBD2 agrees at 7 bases. Looked up from germline, CDR1 is MGHRA and CDR2 is YSYEKL. The CDR3 contains 15 residues. CDR3 in amino acids: CASSQEPSGTDTLYF. CDR3 sequence (DNA): TGCGCCAGCAGCCAAGAGCCTAGCGGCACAGATACGCTGTATTTT.